This T cell receptor (beta chain) derives from a study of graft-versus-host responses after intestinal transplantation. Overall study: Anti-thymocyte globulin induction preceded three to four years of tacrolimus and steroid maintenance in all recipients. General study findings and limits: Peak circulating GvH clone levels were associated with early post-transplant HvG declines.

The table came from immunoSEQ multiplex PCR; TCRdb's copy has only in-frame clones and leaves some out. The table shows about 97,000 clones, with around 90% occurring only once. On this clone itself: Its antigen is currently unknown.

The length of the CDR3 is 15 residues. Germline V gene lookup returns CDR1 MRHNA and CDR2 SNTAGT. V lost 7 bases, J lost 2 bases, and 10 bases stayed unmatched. The rearrangement joins TRBV6-4 to TRBJ1-2; 7 bases map to TRBD1. Sample: PBMCs, taken about 450 days after intestinal transplant. This sequence was found in a human patient who received an intestinal transplant, so some T cells may come from the graft donor. In DNA form, the CDR3 reads TGTGCCAGCAAGTCGACAGGGAGTGGAAACTATGGCTACACCTTC. This codes for CASKSTGSGNYGYTF.